Listed below are T cell receptor beta chains from one sample, sequenced in a study of human T cells and chemical hapten exposure. TCRdb redid the calling of the RACE reads with MiXCR, one entry per CDR3 protein. The table records 60,000 to 65,000 distinct CDR3 sequences, approximately 11% of them present only once. The sequencing used whole blood, collected in connection with sensitization to the hapten diphenylcyclopropenone (DPC). All receptors derive from a woman aged 25 to 45 with alopecia areata. Some clones in this sample may be carry-over from other donors' samples. Both conserved end residues are part of each CDR3. A D gene is named only where the DNA matches it firmly. Only some rows state a clone size, as once, few, many or a class for expanded clones.

clone_size d_call j_call v_call cdr3_aa cdr3_nt
many NA TRBJ2-7 TRBV7-2 CASSLETVSYEQYF TGTGCCAGCAGTTTAGAGACAGTTTCCTACGAGCAGTACTTC
NA NA TRBJ2-1 TRBV7-2 CASSYSRVRAIEQFF TGTGCCAGCAGCTACTCAAGGGTACGGGCCATTGAGCAGTTCTTC
many NA TRBJ1-4 TRBV20-1 CSARDPWTAPNEKLFF TGCAGTGCTAGGGATCCGTGGACAGCCCCTAATGAAAAACTGTTTTTT
NA TRBD1 TRBJ2-7 TRBV28 CASLGRRWTGRLEQYF TGTGCCAGTTTGGGACGGAGATGGACAGGACGACTCGAGCAGTACTTC
few NA TRBJ2-7 TRBV7-8 CASSATYEQYF TGTGCCAGCAGCGCTACCTACGAGCAGTACTTC
NA TRBD2 TRBJ2-1 TRBV13 CASSRSLAGDYNEQFF TGTGCCAGCAGCCGATCCTTAGCGGGAGACTACAATGAGCAGTTCTTC
NA NA TRBJ2-2 TRBV29-1 CSVTSTGELFF TGCAGCGTGACTAGCACCGGGGAGCTGTTTTTT
NA TRBD1 TRBJ1-2 TRBV28 CASSSVGLGQADHYGYTF TGTGCCAGCAGTTCCGTAGGTCTGGGACAGGCAGACCACTATGGCTACACCTTC
few NA TRBJ2-1 TRBV6-5 CASSYDPYNEQFF TGTGCCAGCAGTTACGACCCGTACAATGAGCAGTTCTTC
NA NA TRBJ1-4 TRBV20-1 CSARSANEKLFF TGCAGTGCTAGAAGCGCAAATGAAAAACTGTTTTTT
few TRBD2 TRBJ2-1 TRBV7-2 CASSLGLAGGLASSYNEQFF TGTGCCAGCAGCTTAGGACTAGCGGGGGGCCTCGCCAGCTCCTACAATGAGCAGTTCTTC
NA TRBD1 TRBJ2-3 TRBV6-4 CASSDSTGADTQYF TGTGCCAGCAGTGACTCGACAGGGGCAGATACGCAGTATTTT
NA NA TRBJ2-5 TRBV7-6 CASSPLVETQYF TGTGCCAGCAGCCCCCTCGTGGAGACCCAGTACTTC
NA NA TRBJ2-5 TRBV5-4 CASSSRTSVQETQYF TGTGCCAGCAGCAGTCGGACATCGGTCCAAGAGACCCAGTACTTC
few NA TRBJ1-4 TRBV18 CASSPTFGEKLFF TGTGCCAGCTCACCAACTTTTGGCGAAAAACTGTTTTTT
many TRBD2 TRBJ2-1 TRBV3-1 CASSPISGGAGEQFF TGTGCCAGCAGCCCCATAAGCGGGGGGGCCGGTGAGCAGTTCTTC
NA NA TRBJ2-2 TRBV5-5 CASSLVVGGTGELFF TGTGCCAGCAGCTTGGTGGTCGGGGGCACCGGGGAGCTGTTTTTT
NA NA TRBJ2-5 TRBV28 CASSDPQTQYF TGTGCCAGCAGCGATCCCCAGACCCAGTACTTC
NA NA TRBJ1-2 TRBV11-3 CASSLDGDGAYGYTF TGTGCCAGCAGCTTAGATGGGGACGGCGCCTATGGCTACACCTTC
NA NA TRBJ2-4 TRBV12-3/TRBV12-4 CASSFARNIQYF TGTGCCAGCAGTTTCGCCCGGAACATTCAGTACTTC
NA NA TRBJ2-1 TRBV15 CATAAEVRKNNEQFF TGTGCCACCGCGGCGGAGGTCAGGAAGAACAATGAGCAGTTCTTC
few NA TRBJ1-2 TRBV6-5 CASSYFRDSSEGYTF TGTGCCAGCAGTTATTTCCGGGACTCCTCCGAGGGCTACACCTTC
NA TRBD1 TRBJ2-4 TRBV12-3/TRBV12-4 CASSLSRDRAGKNIQYF TGTGCCAGCAGTTTGTCACGGGACAGGGCGGGCAAAAACATTCAGTACTTC
few TRBD1 TRBJ1-1 TRBV12-3/TRBV12-4 CASSLGLGGTQGTAEAFF TGTGCCAGCAGTTTAGGCCTAGGGGGCACCCAAGGAACCGCTGAAGCTTTCTTT
few TRBD1 TRBJ1-2 TRBV5-4 CASSSGRDRGLTNGYTF TGTGCCAGCAGCTCGGGCCGGGACAGGGGGCTTACAAATGGCTACACCTTC
many NA TRBJ1-6 TRBV7-3 CASSLSNNSPLHF TGTGCCAGCAGCTTATCTAATAATTCACCCCTCCACTTT
many NA TRBJ1-1 TRBV11-2 CASSLTGGRTEAFF TGTGCCAGCAGCTTAACTGGGGGTCGTACTGAAGCTTTCTTT
NA TRBD2 TRBJ2-7 TRBV28 CASSLSVASGGPYEQYF TGTGCCAGCAGTCTCTCGGTGGCTAGCGGGGGACCCTACGAGCAGTACTTC
NA NA TRBJ1-1 TRBV29-1 CSVGLGGDTEAFF TGCAGCGTGGGCCTTGGGGGGGACACTGAAGCTTTCTTT
many NA TRBJ1-6 TRBV9 CASSREGTSSPLHF TGTGCCAGCAGCCGAGAGGGGACCTCTTCACCCCTCCACTTT
NA TRBD1 TRBJ1-5 TRBV20-1 CSANPTGARNQPQHF TGCAGTGCTAACCCGACAGGGGCGCGCAATCAGCCCCAGCATTTT
NA TRBD1 TRBJ1-3 TRBV7-2 CASSWDRGNTIYF TGTGCCAGCAGCTGGGACAGGGGAAACACCATATATTTT
NA NA TRBJ2-6 TRBV20-1 CSASTGLGANVLTF TGCAGTGCGTCGACAGGCCTTGGGGCCAACGTCCTGACTTTC
many TRBD1 TRBJ1-6 TRBV20-1 CSASDRGVWDSPLHF TGCAGTGCTAGCGACAGGGGAGTTTGGGATTCACCCCTCCACTTT
few TRBD1 TRBJ2-2 TRBV7-8 CASSLDKTGQGSTGELFF TGTGCCAGCAGCTTAGATAAGACGGGACAGGGCTCCACCGGGGAGCTGTTTTTT
few NA TRBJ1-2 TRBV7-2 CASSGSNTNYGYTF TGTGCCAGCAGCGGCTCCAACACCAACTATGGCTACACCTTC
NA TRBD2 TRBJ2-3 TRBV9 CASSVESGGSTDTQYF TGTGCCAGCAGCGTAGAAAGCGGGGGTTCCACAGATACGCAGTATTTT
many NA TRBJ2-3 TRBV12-3/TRBV12-4 CASSQDLITDTQYF TGTGCCAGCAGTCAGGACCTGATCACAGATACGCAGTATTTT
few NA TRBJ1-5 TRBV24-1 CATTGHQPQHF TGTGCCACCACAGGCCATCAGCCCCAGCATTTT
NA NA TRBJ2-5 TRBV18 CASSPNLKTQYF TGTGCCAGCTCACCAAATTTAAAGACCCAGTACTTC